Listed here are 7 T cell receptor beta chains from one sample, sequenced in a study of T cell responses to AZD1222 COVID-19 vaccine. TCRdb keeps only in-frame clones here, not all; method: immunoSEQ multiplex PCR. The sample shows fewer than 100,000 clones, under 90% of them seen only once. The specimen was peripheral blood, collected 28 days after the second AZD1222 dose. The source of these receptors is an adult who received the AZD1222 COVID-19 vaccine.

V is TRBV9 and J is TRBJ2-1; the match to TRBD1 covers 7 bases. Germline CDR1 is SGDLS and CDR2 is YYNGEE. Trimming took 0 bases from V and 6 from J; bases not matched to a gene: 6. CDR3 length: 15 amino acids. The CDR3, as DNA: TGTGCCAGCAGCGTAGACGGCAGGGGGAGCAATGAGCAGTTCTTC. Protein: CASSVDGRGSNEQFF.

This rearrangement joins TRBV6-5 to TRBJ2-7; D is perhaps TRBD1 (5 bases). V lost 3 bases and J 4 bases, leaving 10 bases between the germline ends. This CDR3 contains 13 residues. The V gene's germline CDR1 is MNHEY and CDR2 SVGAGI. This chain's CDR3 is CASSYRQGYEQYF. The CDR3 region has the DNA TGTGCCAGCAGTTATCGCCAGGGATACGAGCAGTACTTC.

The rearrangement uses TRBV28 and TRBJ1-3; D gene unclear. CDR3 length: 15 residues. The germline V gene has CDR1 MDHEN and CDR2 SYDVKM. Trimming cost V 7 bases and J 3 bases, with 16 bases left between them. The CDR3 DNA follows: TGTGCCAGCACCAGCTCCACCACCGGTGGAAACACCATATATTTT. Amino acids: CASTSSTTGGNTIYF.

The rearrangement joins TRBV28 to TRBJ1-4; D gene ambiguous. The V gene lost 2 bases and the J gene lost 5 bases, with 9 bases spanning the gap. The CDR3 loop spans 14 amino acids. From germline, CDR1 is MDHEN and CDR2 SYDVKM. The CDR3 reads CASSLILGNEKLFF. Written as DNA, the CDR3 is TGTGCCAGCAGTTTAATCTTGGGAAATGAAAAACTGTTTTTT.

The rearrangement uses TRBV19 and TRBJ1-1, with D perhaps TRBD1 (5 bases). The CDR3 totals 13 residues. Trimming cost V 3 bases and J 9 bases, with 14 bases left between them. CDR1 is LNHDA and CDR2 is SQIVND in the germline V gene (reference sequence). The CDR3 nucleotides are TGTGCCAGTAGTATTCCCCGACAGCCCCAAGCTTTCTTT. The encoded protein is CASSIPRQPQAFF.

The chain couples TRBV5-4 to TRBJ2-1, with D perhaps matching TRBD2 (6 bases). This CDR3 region has 14 residues. Germline assignment: CDR1 SGHNT and CDR2 YYREEE (reference sequence). With 5 bases removed from V and 7 bases from J, the gap between germline ends came to 16 bases. The CDR3 DNA reads as TGTGCCAGCAGTTCGGGGGATACGAGGAATGAGCAGTTCTTC. Translation gives CASSSGDTRNEQFF.

The chain joins TRBV7-3 to TRBJ2-1; D might be TRBD1 (5 bases). V was trimmed by 4 bases and J by 0 bases, leaving 10 bases between them. The germline gives CDR1 SGHTA, CDR2 FQGTGA. CDR3 length: 15 residues. CDR3 DNA sequence: TGTGCCAGCAGCTCAACTCAGGGCTCCTACAATGAGCAGTTCTTC. This codes for CASSSTQGSYNEQFF.